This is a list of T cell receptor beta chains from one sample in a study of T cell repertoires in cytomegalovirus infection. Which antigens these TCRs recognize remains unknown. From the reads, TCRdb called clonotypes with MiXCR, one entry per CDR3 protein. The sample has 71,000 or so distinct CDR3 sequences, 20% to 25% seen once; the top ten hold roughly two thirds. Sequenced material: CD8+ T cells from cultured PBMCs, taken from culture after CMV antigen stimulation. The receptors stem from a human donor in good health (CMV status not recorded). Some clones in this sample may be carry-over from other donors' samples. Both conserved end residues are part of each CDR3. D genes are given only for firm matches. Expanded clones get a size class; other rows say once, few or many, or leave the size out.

CASSGGSLLDGYTF TGTGCCAGCAGTGGAGGGAGTTTGCTTGATGGCTACACCTTC - TRBJ1-2 - TRBV12-3/TRBV12-4
CASSGGPHEQYF TGTGCCAGCAGTGGGGGCCCCCACGAGCAGTACTTC - TRBJ2-7 - TRBV2
CASSPIRGGINEQFF TGTGCCAGCAGTCCGATCCGGGGGGGCATAAATGAGCAGTTCTTC TRBD2 TRBJ2-1 - TRBV6-2/TRBV6-3
CASSRDSSNTGELFF TGCGCCAGCAGCCGGGACAGTTCCAACACCGGGGAGCTGTTTTTT TRBD1 TRBJ2-2 few TRBV10-1
CASSYIGDTQYF TGTGCCAGCAGCTACATTGGAGATACGCAGTATTTT - TRBJ2-3 - TRBV5-6
CASSQEGEYEQFF TGCGCCAGCAGCCAAGAAGGGGAGTATGAGCAGTTCTTC - TRBJ2-1 few TRBV4-1
CASSLTAPNTEAFF TGTGCCAGCAGTTTAACAGCCCCGAACACTGAAGCTTTCTTT - TRBJ1-1 few TRBV6-2/TRBV6-3
CASSFGPSYEQYF TGTGCCAGCAGCTTTGGCCCTTCCTACGAGCAGTACTTC - TRBJ2-7 few TRBV11-2
CASSASWDSHQPQHF TGTGCCAGCAGCGCGAGTTGGGACAGCCATCAGCCCCAGCATTTT TRBD1 TRBJ1-5 - TRBV9
CASSNPEGTGRWGYTF TGTGCCAGCAGCAATCCGGAAGGGACCGGGAGGTGGGGCTACACCTTC - TRBJ1-2 few TRBV7-8
CASSFWFVGGSGANVLTF TGTGCCAGCAGTTTCTGGTTCGTGGGAGGCTCTGGGGCCAACGTCCTGACTTTC - TRBJ2-6 few TRBV7-9
CASSSSTGWEAQYF TGTGCCAGCAGCTCATCAACAGGGTGGGAAGCCCAGTACTTC - TRBJ2-5 - TRBV7-9
CASSRPRDRGLDTQYF TGTGCCAGCAGCCGACCCCGGGACAGGGGCTTAGATACGCAGTATTTT TRBD1 TRBJ2-3 - TRBV7-8
CASSYSSLEETQYF TGTGCCAGCAGTTACTCGAGTCTAGAGGAGACCCAGTACTTC - TRBJ2-5 - TRBV6-5
CASSGMTGGSSGANVLTF TGTGCCAGCAGCGGAATGACAGGGGGTTCCTCTGGGGCCAACGTCCTGACTTTC TRBD1 TRBJ2-6 - TRBV9
CATSDSGTRSLAKNIQYF TGTGCCACCAGTGATTCCGGGACCCGAAGTCTAGCCAAAAACATTCAGTACTTC - TRBJ2-4 - TRBV24-1
CASSLRGGATNEKLFF TGTGCCAGCAGCTTGAGGGGGGGAGCAACTAATGAAAAACTGTTTTTT - TRBJ1-4 few TRBV7-8
CASSISGLAKNIQYF TGTGCCAGTAGCATATCCGGGTTAGCCAAAAACATTCAGTACTTC - TRBJ2-4 - TRBV19
CASSLGYGTLKGDNYGYTF TGTGCCAGCAGCTTAGGGTACGGGACCCTAAAAGGGGATAACTATGGCTACACCTTC - TRBJ1-2 few TRBV7-2
CASRTGGSGNTIYF TGTGCCAGCAGAACAGGTGGCTCTGGAAACACCATATATTTT - TRBJ1-3 - TRBV27
CASSSSPGDFGYEQYF TGTGCCAGCAGCTCAAGCCCCGGGGACTTCGGGTACGAGCAGTACTTC - TRBJ2-7 once TRBV7-6
CASSLGTGLNQPQHF TGTGCCAGCAGCTTGGGGACAGGTCTCAATCAGCCCCAGCATTTT TRBD1 TRBJ1-5 - TRBV7-8
CASGGGGSLNEQFF TGTGCCAGCGGGGGAGGGGGCAGCCTCAATGAGCAGTTCTTC - TRBJ2-1 few TRBV9
CASSQAWDGETQYF TGCGCCAGCAGCCAGGCCTGGGATGGAGAGACCCAGTACTTC - TRBJ2-5 few TRBV4-3
CASSLQTGDGYTF TGTGCCAGCAGCTTACAGACAGGGGACGGCTACACCTTC TRBD1 TRBJ1-2 - TRBV7-8
CASSQDHAIRPQHF TGCGCCAGCAGCCAAGATCACGCCATCAGGCCCCAGCATTTT - TRBJ1-5 - TRBV4-1
CASSPIGGNQPQHF TGTGCCAGCAGCCCTATTGGGGGCAATCAGCCCCAGCATTTT - TRBJ1-5 few TRBV4-2
CASSSGQGRNYGYTF TGTGCCAGCAGTTCGGGACAGGGACGAAACTATGGCTACACCTTC TRBD1 TRBJ1-2 - TRBV27
CASTDRGNIQYF TGTGCCAGCACCGACAGGGGAAACATTCAGTACTTC TRBD1 TRBJ2-4 - TRBV12-3/TRBV12-4
CASSSRGSSGEQFF TGTGCCAGCAGCTCCAGAGGAAGCTCCGGGGAGCAGTTCTTC - TRBJ2-1 medium-sized TRBV11-2
CASSYPNTEAFF TGTGCCAGCAGTTACCCCAACACTGAAGCTTTCTTT - TRBJ1-1 few TRBV6-2/TRBV6-3
CASSPGGGRLFF TGTGCCAGCAGCCCTGGGGGGGGGAGACTGTTTTTT - TRBJ1-4 few TRBV7-2
CASSQASNRRCLNTEAFF TGCGCCAGCAGTCAAGCGTCGAACCGGCGCTGTTTGAACACTGAAGCTTTCTTT - TRBJ1-1 - TRBV23-1
CASSPLGGEQFF TGTGCCAGCAGTCCCCTAGGGGGTGAGCAGTTCTTC - TRBJ2-1 few TRBV12-3/TRBV12-4
CASSRARKAFF TGCGCCAGCAGCCGCGCCAGAAAAGCTTTCTTT - TRBJ1-1 - TRBV4-1
CASSSRQGVYGYTF TGTGCCAGCAGCTCCCGACAGGGGGTCTATGGCTACACCTTC TRBD1 TRBJ1-2 - TRBV7-8
CASSYDDRNYGYTF TGTGCCAGCAGTTACGACGACAGGAACTATGGCTACACCTTC - TRBJ1-2 - TRBV6-2/TRBV6-3
CASSLVRREGTDTQYF TGTGCCAGCAGCTTAGTCCGGCGGGAGGGCACAGATACGCAGTATTTT TRBD2 TRBJ2-3 - TRBV7-2
CASWDRKWNTEAFF TGTGCCAGCTGGGACAGAAAATGGAACACTGAAGCTTTCTTT TRBD1 TRBJ1-1 few TRBV12-3/TRBV12-4
CASSSRDSNIQYF TGTGCCAGCAGCTCCAGGGACTCAAACATTCAGTACTTC - TRBJ2-4 - TRBV7-6
CASSFGTSGPPNF TGTGCCAGCAGCTTCGGGACTAGCGGCCCTCCGAACTTC TRBD2 TRBJ2-7 - TRBV7-2
CASAGSNQPQHF TGTGCTAGCGCCGGTAGCAATCAGCCCCAGCATTTT - TRBJ1-5 few TRBV12-5
CASRQFDSYEQYF TGTGCCAGCAGACAATTCGACAGCTACGAGCAGTACTTC - TRBJ2-7 once TRBV6-5
CASSLPRVNTEAFF TGTGCCAGCAGCTTACCCAGGGTGAACACTGAAGCTTTCTTT - TRBJ1-1 - TRBV7-2
CSSTGLARDEQFF TGCAGCTCAACCGGGCTAGCCCGGGATGAGCAGTTCTTC - TRBJ2-1 - TRBV29-1
CASSQESEQVYEQYF TGCGCCAGCAGCCAAGAGTCCGAACAGGTCTACGAGCAGTACTTC - TRBJ2-7 many TRBV4-1
CASSLPGPEGTEQYF TGTGCCAGCAGCCTCCCTGGGCCGGAAGGCACCGAGCAGTACTTC - TRBJ2-7 many TRBV7-8
CASSQDSTGNQPQHF TGCGCCAGCAGCCAAGATTCGACAGGTAATCAGCCCCAGCATTTT - TRBJ1-5 few TRBV4-1
CASSFPSASGGSSTDTQYF TGTGCCAGCAGCTTCCCCTCGGCTAGCGGGGGGTCTAGCACAGATACGCAGTATTTT TRBD2 TRBJ2-3 - TRBV7-2
CASEGTSGYEQYF TGTGCCAGCGAGGGGACTAGCGGCTACGAGCAGTACTTC TRBD2 TRBJ2-7 - TRBV2
CSADSGSYGYTF TGCAGCGCTGACAGTGGCTCCTATGGCTACACCTTC - TRBJ1-2 - TRBV29-1